The 20 T cell receptor beta chains in this list originate from one sample, sequenced in a study of CD8 T cells in ankylosing spondylitis. TCRdb ran MiXCR on the 5' RACE reads and lists one entry per CDR3 protein. The sample contains 350,000 to 400,000 distinct CDR3 sequences, approximately 22% of which appear only once. Input material: blood, either unsorted or a sorted T cell fraction (not recorded which). These receptors were collected from a male donor with ankylosing spondylitis or in good health (not recorded which).

The V and J genes are TRBV20-1 and TRBJ2-3; D might be TRBD2 (6 bases). The CDR3 loop spans 16 amino acids. The V end was cut by 0 bases, the J end by 8 bases, with 21 bases between. Germline CDR1 DFQATT, CDR2 SNEGSKA (reference sequence). The CDR3 here is CSARDPLASLEGTQYF. The CDR3 DNA follows: TGCAGTGCTAGAGATCCCCTGGCTTCTCTGGAGGGTACGCAGTATTTT.

This clonotype occurred a few times. The chain employs TRBV27 and TRBJ2-7; 9 nucleotides agree with TRBD1. The CDR3 consists of 15 residues. V trimming: 0 bases; J trimming: 5 bases; junction bases outside the gene matches: 5. The germline gives CDR1 MNHEY, CDR2 SMNVEV (reference sequence). CDR3 amino acids: CASSLSGTGFHEQYF. As DNA, the CDR3 is TGTGCCAGCAGTTTATCCGGGACAGGGTTCCACGAGCAGTACTTC.

This clonotype has a handful of counts. The V and J genes are TRBV28 and TRBJ2-2, with D tentatively TRBD2 (5 bases). V lost 6 bases to trimming and J lost 5 bases, with 13 bases between them. The germline V gene encodes CDR1 MDHEN and CDR2 SYDVKM. The CDR3 contains 14 residues. In DNA form, the CDR3 reads TGTGCCAGCAGACGAGGGTATATGACCGGGGAGCTGTTTTTT. Protein: CASRRGYMTGELFF.

The J gene is TRBJ2-7, the V gene TRBV19; the match to TRBD1 covers 10 bases. J lost 6 bases, V lost 3 bases, and 11 bases had no gene match. This CDR3 region has 16 residues. The germline V gene encodes CDR1 LNHDA and CDR2 SQIVND (reference sequence). CDR3 in DNA: TGTGCCAGTAGTATCTCGTCCGGGACAGGGGTTTCCGAGCAGTACTTC. It encodes CASSISSGTGVSEQYF.

The chain couples TRBV11-2 to TRBJ2-3; maybe TRBD2 (5 bases). The V end lost 3 bases, the J end lost 2 bases, and 15 bases lay between the germline ends. The germline gives CDR1 SGHAT, CDR2 FQNNGV. The CDR3 totals 16 residues. DNA for the CDR3: TGTGCCAGCAGCTTGAGAGTCCTAGCCGTCACAGATACGCAGTATTTT. Encoded protein: CASSLRVLAVTDTQYF.

V usage is TRBV30 and J usage is TRBJ2-7; D unclear. Germline CDR1 is GTSNPN and CDR2 is SVGIG (reference sequence). This CDR3 region has 12 residues. The V gene lost 4 bases and the J gene lost 0 bases, with 7 bases spanning the gap. As DNA, the CDR3 is TGTGCCTGGACGGTAGACTCCTACGAGCAGTACTTC. It is translated as CAWTVDSYEQYF.

The CDR3: CASSRDSNNEQFF. The CDR3, as DNA: TGCGCCAGCAGCCGCGACAGTAACAATGAGCAGTTCTTC. The V gene is TRBV5-1, the J gene TRBJ2-1; possibly TRBD1 for D (5 bases). The CDR3 contains 13 residues. CDR1 is SGHRS and CDR2 is YFSETQ in the germline V gene. V was clipped by 4 bases and J by 5 bases, with 10 bases between them.

The rearrangement joins TRBV20-1 to TRBJ2-5, with 11 bases identical to TRBD2. The J segment lost 1 base and the V segment lost 1 base, leaving 11 bases of the junction unmatched. CDR1 and CDR2 (germline): DFQATT, SNEGSKA (reference sequence). The CDR3 runs to 18 residues. As DNA, the CDR3 is TGCAGTGCTAGAGTCGGGCGACTAGCGGGGTCGATCCAAGAGACCCAGTACTTC. Its translation: CSARVGRLAGSIQETQYF.

The chain couples TRBV7-9 to TRBJ2-5; tentative D call: TRBD2 (5 bases). The length of the CDR3 is 16 residues. With 5 bases removed from V and 3 bases from J, the gap between germline ends came to 19 bases. Germline assignment: CDR1 SEHNR and CDR2 FQNEAQ (reference sequence). The DNA for the CDR3 is TGTGCCAGCAGCCCCCGGTACGGGATAGAGGAAGAGACCCAGTACTTC. Protein sequence: CASSPRYGIEEETQYF.

This clonotype has just a few counts. The V call is TRBV6-5, the J call TRBJ2-2; D unresolved. CDR1 is MNHEY, CDR2 SVGAGI, per germline. V was shortened by 5 bases and J by 9 bases, with 10 bases between the two germline ends. The CDR3 is made up of 12 amino acids. The CDR3 DNA sequence: TGTGCCAGCAGTCCCACGTCGTGGGAGCTGTTTTTT. It codes for CASSPTSWELFF.

This rearrangement joins TRBV6-1 to TRBJ2-1; TRBD1 matches 9 bases. CDR1 is MNHNS, CDR2 SASEGT, per germline. CDR3 length: 15 amino acids. Trimming removed 8 bases from V and 7 bases from J; junction bases left unmatched: 12. CDR3 DNA: TGTGCCAGCGGCTCCTACGGGACAGGGATAAATGAGCAGTTCTTC. Translated: CASGSYGTGINEQFF.

This clonotype has just a few counts. The V call is TRBV7-9, the J call TRBJ2-3; TRBD1 matches 8 bases. V trimming: 7 bases; J trimming: 5 bases; junction bases outside the gene matches: 5. From germline, CDR1 is SEHNR and CDR2 FQNEAQ (reference sequence). This CDR3 region has 13 residues. The CDR3 sequence is CASTGTGVDTQYF. For the CDR3, the DNA is TGTGCCAGCACCGGGACAGGAGTAGATACGCAGTATTTT.

This clonotype has a handful of counts. The chain employs TRBV20-1 and TRBJ2-7; 12 bases are a match to TRBD2. V lost 1 base, J lost 0 bases, and 7 bases stayed unmatched. The CDR3 runs 17 residues. Germline assignment: CDR1 DFQATT and CDR2 SNEGSKA (reference sequence). CDR3 region: CSARGGTSGRSSYEQYF. In DNA form, the CDR3 reads TGCAGTGCTAGAGGCGGGACTAGCGGGCGGAGCTCCTACGAGCAGTACTTC.

This clonotype has a handful of counts. The genes are TRBV30 and TRBJ2-1, with D possibly being TRBD2 (5 bases). The CDR3 length is 14 residues. Germline CDR1 GTSNPN, CDR2 SVGIG (reference sequence). The ends were cut back, 0 bases at V and 5 bases at J, with 11 bases in the middle. The CDR3 DNA sequence: TGTGCCTGGAGTGTGGGAGCTGGGCACAATGAGCAGTTCTTC. This codes for CAWSVGAGHNEQFF.

J is TRBJ1-1 and V is TRBV20-1; tentative D call: TRBD1 (5 bases). Trimming shortened V by 1 base and J by 3 bases, and 9 bases separated the two germline ends. The germline V gene encodes CDR1 DFQATT and CDR2 SNEGSKA (reference sequence). This CDR3 contains 13 residues. Here the CDR3 DNA reads TGCAGTGCTAGAGTCTTGGGGGACACTGAAGCTTTCTTT. Amino acid sequence: CSARVLGDTEAFF.

This clonotype has a handful of counts. The chain uses TRBV6-1 and TRBJ1-2; TRBD1 matches at 10 bases. Looked up from germline, CDR1 is MNHNS and CDR2 is SASEGT. Trimming at V came to 1 base and at J to 4 bases, leaving 3 bases not matched to a gene. The CDR3 runs 15 residues. The CDR3 DNA reads TGTGCCAGCAGTGAAGTAGGGACAGGGGTCTATGGCTACACCTTC. Translation gives CASSEVGTGVYGYTF.

This clonotype has a handful of counts. The chain has TRBV4-1 and TRBJ2-1; no clear D gene. Trimming cost V 0 bases and J 2 bases, with 8 bases left between them. Looked up from germline, CDR1 is MGHRA and CDR2 is YSYEKL. The CDR3 runs to 15 residues. The CDR3 bases are TGCGCCAGCAGCCAAGATGCCTCCACCTACAATGAGCAGTTCTTC. Amino acids: CASSQDASTYNEQFF.

CDR3 nucleotides: TGTGCCAGCAGTGACAGAAAGAACGAGCAGTACTTC. Translating it yields CASSDRKNEQYF. V and J are TRBV2 and TRBJ2-7, with unresolved D. Germline V lookup: CDR1 SNHLY, CDR2 FYNNEI. The CDR3 sequence is 12 residues long. The V and J ends lost 3 bases and 5 bases respectively, with 8 bases between them. The variable domain in full, with the rest retrieved from reference TRBV2 and TRBJ2-7, is EPEVTQTPSHQVTQMGQEVILRCVPISNHLYFYWYRQILGQKVEFLVSFYNNEISEKSEIFDDQFSVERPDGSNFTLKIRSTKLEDSAMYFCASSDRKNEQYFGPGTRLTVT.

Only a few counts were recorded for this clonotype. The chain employs TRBV12-3 or TRBV12-4 and TRBJ2-5; 7 nucleotides agree with TRBD1. The V gene end was trimmed by 4 bases and the J gene end by 1 base; junction bases not matched to a gene: 6. There are 15 residues in the CDR3. The CDR3 here is CASSSYGTAQETQYF. The CDR3 coding sequence is TGTGCCAGCAGTTCCTACGGGACAGCCCAAGAGACCCAGTACTTC.

This clonotype came up a few times. This chain links TRBV29-1 with TRBJ2-1, with 11 bases matching TRBD2. The V and J ends lost 6 bases and 0 bases, in that order; junction bases with no gene match: 7. Germline CDR1 is SQVTM and CDR2 is ANQGSEA. This CDR3 has 16 residues. DNA of the CDR3: TGCAGCGTGCGACTAGCGGGGACGAGCTCCTACAATGAGCAGTTCTTC. Protein: CSVRLAGTSSYNEQFF.